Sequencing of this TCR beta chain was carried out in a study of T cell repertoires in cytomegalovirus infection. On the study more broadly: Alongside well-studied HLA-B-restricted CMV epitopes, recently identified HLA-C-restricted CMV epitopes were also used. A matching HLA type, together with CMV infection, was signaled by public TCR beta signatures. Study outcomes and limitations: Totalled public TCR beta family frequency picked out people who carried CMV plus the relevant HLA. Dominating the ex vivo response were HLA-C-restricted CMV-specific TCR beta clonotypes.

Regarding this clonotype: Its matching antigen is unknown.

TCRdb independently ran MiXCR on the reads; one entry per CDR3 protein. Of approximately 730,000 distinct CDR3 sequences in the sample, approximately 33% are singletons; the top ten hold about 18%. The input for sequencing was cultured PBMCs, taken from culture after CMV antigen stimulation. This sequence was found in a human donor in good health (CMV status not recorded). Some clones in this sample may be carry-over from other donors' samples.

Here the CDR3 reads CASRSLAGGYGYTF. The CDR3 nucleotides are TGTGCCAGCAGATCCCTAGCAGGAGGCTATGGCTACACCTTC. The chain is built from TRBV6-2 or TRBV6-3 and TRBJ1-2; D unclear. CDR1 and CDR2 from the germline V gene are MNHEY and SVGEGT. The CDR3 spans 14 residues. V was pared by 6 bases and J by 4 bases, with 15 bases between.